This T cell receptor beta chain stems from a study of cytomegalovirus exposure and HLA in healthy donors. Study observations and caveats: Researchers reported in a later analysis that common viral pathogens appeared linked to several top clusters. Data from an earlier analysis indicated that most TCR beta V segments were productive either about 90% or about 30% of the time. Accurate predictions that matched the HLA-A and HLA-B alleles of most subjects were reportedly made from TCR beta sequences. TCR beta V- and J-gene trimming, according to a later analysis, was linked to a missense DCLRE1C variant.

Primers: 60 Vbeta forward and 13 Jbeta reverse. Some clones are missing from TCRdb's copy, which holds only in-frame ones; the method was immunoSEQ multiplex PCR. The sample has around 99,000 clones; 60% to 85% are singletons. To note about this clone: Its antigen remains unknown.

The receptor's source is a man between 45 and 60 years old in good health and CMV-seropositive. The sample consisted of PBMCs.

The CDR3 DNA sequence: TGTGCCAGCAGCTTCGGTATGCGGGGGGGCCCCACAGATACGCAGTATTTT. This translates into CASSFGMRGGPTDTQYF. This sequence joins TRBV11-3 and TRBJ2-3; 9 positions agree with TRBD2. V gave up 3 bases and J gave up 2 bases; unmatched junction bases: 9. CDR3 length equals 17 residues. Germline V gives CDR1 SGHNT, CDR2 YENEEA.